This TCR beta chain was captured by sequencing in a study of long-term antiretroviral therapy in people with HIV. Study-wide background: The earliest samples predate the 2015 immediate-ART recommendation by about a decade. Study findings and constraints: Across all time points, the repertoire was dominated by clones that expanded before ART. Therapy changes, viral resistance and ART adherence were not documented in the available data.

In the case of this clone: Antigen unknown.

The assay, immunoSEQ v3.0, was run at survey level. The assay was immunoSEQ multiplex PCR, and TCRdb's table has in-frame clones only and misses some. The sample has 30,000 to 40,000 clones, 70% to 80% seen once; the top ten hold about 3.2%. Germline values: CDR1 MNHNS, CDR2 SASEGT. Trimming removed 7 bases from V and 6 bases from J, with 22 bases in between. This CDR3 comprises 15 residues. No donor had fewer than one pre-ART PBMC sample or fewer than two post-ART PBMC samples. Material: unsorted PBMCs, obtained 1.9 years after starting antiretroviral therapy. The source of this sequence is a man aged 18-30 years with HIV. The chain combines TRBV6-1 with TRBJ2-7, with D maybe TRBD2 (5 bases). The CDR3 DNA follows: TGTGCCAGCACCGAGGGTCGAGCCGTGAGTTCCGAGCAGTACTTC. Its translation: CASTEGRAVSSEQYF.